What follows are 10 T cell receptor beta chains derived from one specimen sequenced in a study of blood T cell repertoires in COVID-19. TCRdb's table, derived via immunoSEQ multiplex PCR, lists solely in-frame clones and lacks some. The sample holds around 300,000 clones, approximately 91% seen once. The sequenced sample consisted of PBMCs or T cells enriched from blood (not recorded which). These receptors were taken from a woman in her thirties who had recovered from COVID-19.

The chain has TRBV4-2 and TRBJ1-4, with 8 bases identical to TRBD1. Germline V gives CDR1 LGHNA, CDR2 YNFKEQ. With V trimmed by 4 bases and J by 7 bases, 11 bases remained unmatched. The CDR3 extends over 16 amino acids. The CDR3, as DNA: TGTGCCAGCAGCCCTAACGGGCGTACAGGGGGTGAAAAACTGTTTTTT. This translates into CASSPNGRTGGEKLFF.

V is TRBV3-1 (or the pseudogene TRBV3-2) and J is TRBJ2-3; 10 bases match TRBD2. J gave up 3 bases and V 0 bases, and 18 bases lay outside the gene matches. Germline loops: CDR1 LGHDT, CDR2 YNNKEL (reference sequence). The CDR3 contains 21 residues. The CDR3 sequence: CASSQDPSGGADGVGTDTQYF. As DNA, the CDR3 is TGTGCCAGCAGCCAAGATCCCAGCGGGGGGGCCGATGGAGTGGGGACAGATACGCAGTATTTT.

The gene calls are TRBV27 and TRBJ2-7; 8 positions match TRBD2. CDR1 is MNHEY and CDR2 is SMNVEV in the germline V gene (reference sequence). With 6 bases clipped from V and 0 bases from J, the junction kept 7 bases outside the gene matches. The CDR3 length is 15 residues. CDR3 sequence (DNA): TGTGCCAGCAGCTCGGGGGGGAGGAGCTCCTACGAGCAGTACTTC. Protein: CASSSGGRSSYEQYF.

This chain connects TRBV25-1 to TRBJ1-4; D remains ambiguous. Germline V gives CDR1 MGHDK, CDR2 SYGVNS. V was pared by 7 bases and J by 0 bases, with 18 bases between. The CDR3 runs 17 residues. The CDR3 DNA is TGTGCCAGCACCTCCTGGGTAGAGAGCGCAACTAATGAAAAACTGTTTTTT. Its protein is CASTSWVESATNEKLFF. The entire variable domain, with the rest obtained from reference TRBV25-1 and TRBJ1-4, is as follows: EADIYQTPRYLVIGTGKKITLECSQTMGHDKMYWYQQDPGMELHLIHYSYGVNSTEKGDLSSESTVSRIRTEHFPLTLESARPSHTSQYLCASTSWVESATNEKLFFGSGTQLSVL.

This CDR3 reads CASSFQRGDQETQYF. The CDR3, as DNA: TGTGCCAGCAGCTTTCAGCGGGGGGACCAAGAGACCCAGTACTTC. The V call is TRBV7-2, the J call TRBJ2-5; TRBD2 agrees at 9 bases. This CDR3 is built from 15 residues. The germline CDR1 and CDR2 sequences are SGHTA and FQGNSA. The V and J ends lost 3 bases and 0 bases, in that order; junction bases with no gene match: 2.

V gene TRBV27 combines with J gene TRBJ2-1; 9 bases align to TRBD2. This CDR3 is 16 amino acids long. Per the germline V gene, CDR1 is MNHEY and CDR2 is SMNVEV (reference sequence). After removal of 0 bases from V and 4 bases from J, the junction contained 4 bases not matched to a gene. This CDR3 is CASSLSSGSGYNEQFF. The CDR3 DNA is TGTGCCAGCAGTTTATCTAGCGGGAGCGGTTACAATGAGCAGTTCTTC.

The chain has TRBV5-5 and TRBJ1-2; D is unclear. The germline V and J ends were trimmed by 0 bases and 4 bases, with 10 bases remaining between them. The CDR3 has 14 residues. From germline, CDR1 is SGHKS and CDR2 YYEKEE (reference sequence). The CDR3 sequence: CASSLADGVYGYTF. CDR3 nucleotide sequence: TGTGCCAGCAGCTTGGCCGATGGAGTCTATGGCTACACCTTC.

V gene TRBV27 combines with J gene TRBJ1-4, with 7 nucleotides matching TRBD1. The J segment lost 4 bases and the V segment lost 3 bases, leaving 2 bases of the junction unmatched. CDR1 and CDR2 (germline): MNHEY, SMNVEV (reference sequence). The CDR3 extends over 14 amino acids. CDR3 DNA sequence: TGTGCCAGCAGTTTCAGGGGGATTAATGAAAAACTGTTTTTT. Translated: CASSFRGINEKLFF.

V usage is TRBV7-9 and J usage is TRBJ1-1; D is uncertain. Trimming cost V 1 base and J 10 bases, with 16 bases left between them. Germline values: CDR1 SEHNR, CDR2 FQNEAQ (reference sequence). CDR3 length: 14 amino acids. For the CDR3, the DNA is TGTGCCAGCAGCTTAGTAGGCCCGAGTACTAGAGCTTTCTTT. It codes for CASSLVGPSTRAFF.

The chain has TRBV19 and TRBJ2-7; 7 bases align to TRBD2. The CDR3 runs 14 residues. The ends lost 5 bases at V and 3 bases at J; junction bases unmatched: 7. Per the germline V gene, CDR1 is LNHDA and CDR2 is SQIVND (reference sequence). CDR3 nucleotide sequence: TGTGCCAGTAGTTTTCGGGACTACGACTACGAGCAGTACTTC. It yields the protein CASSFRDYDYEQYF.